This T cell receptor (beta chain) was recorded in a study of human T cells and chemical hapten exposure. Study-level background: Variation in per-sample TCR yields came mainly from small pooled library volume differences. Study-wide points: With DPC sensitization, TCRs exceeding 1 in 1000 frequency showed no change.

Germline lookup yields CDR1 DFQATT and CDR2 SNEGSKA (reference sequence). The CDR3 spans 17 residues. The germline V and J ends were trimmed by 0 bases and 6 bases, with 21 bases remaining between them. The study used a library that attached unique molecular identifiers to individual cDNA molecules. In the original workflow: Sample TCR counts, which ranged from about 23,224 to 700,000, had a median of 95,638. One entry per CDR3 protein results from TCRdb running MiXCR on the 5' RACE reads. TCRdb's processing, not the authors' own work, is the source of the V and J calls. The sample has around 140,000 distinct CDR3 sequences; around 4.4% are singletons. In this sample, this clonotype turned up many times. Antigen: not known. Unfractionated whole blood yielded total RNA.

This rearrangement joins TRBV20-1 to TRBJ1-5, with D possibly TRBD1 on 6 matching bases. The sequence derives from a female donor in good health. Here the CDR3 reads CSARDLMRGAHGQPQHF. CDR3 in DNA: TGCAGTGCTAGAGATCTTATGAGGGGGGCGCACGGTCAGCCCCAGCATTTT.